Below, one T cell receptor (beta chain) is given with its context. Researchers ran the PCR with 60 Vbeta and 13 Jbeta primers. TCRdb's copy holds only in-frame clones and misses some; the assay was immunoSEQ multiplex PCR. The table lists 150,000 to 200,000 clones. The sample originates from a study of cytomegalovirus exposure and HLA in healthy donors. The clonotype was recovered from a man aged 25 to 45 in good health and CMV-seronegative. Material for sequencing was PBMCs.

CDR3 coding DNA: TGTGCCAGCAGTCCGGGAAACTATGGCTACACCTTC. As protein: CASSPGNYGYTF. The V and J genes are TRBV2 and TRBJ1-2; D is uncertain. CDR1 is SNHLY and CDR2 is FYNNEI in the germline V gene. The CDR3 is 12 amino acids. V lost 5 bases and J lost 2, with 6 bases in between.